This T cell receptor (beta chain) is from a study of identical twins. Study-level findings and limits: Weaker excess sharing between twins was seen in beta out-of-frame sequences. Conclusions leaned on cross-sectional statistical analysis and did not track the same donors over time.

TCRdb reprocessed the 5' RACE reads via MiXCR and lists one record per CDR3 protein. The sample shows roughly 690,000 distinct CDR3 sequences, 5.5% to 6.5% of them seen only once. Germline assignment: CDR1 DFQATT and CDR2 SNEGSKA (reference sequence). The CDR3 totals 16 residues. Trimming shortened V by 1 base and J by 6 bases, and 22 bases separated the two germline ends. Only healthy Caucasians were enrolled as donors. There are many counts of this clonotype. As yet, its antigen is unknown. This sequence was found in a man aged 18-30 years in good health. Sequenced material: naive T cells sorted from blood. The chain couples TRBV20-1 to TRBJ2-7, with D uncertain. In nucleotides, the CDR3 is TGCAGTGCTAGAGGGAGCTACTCTGCCCACCTAGGCGAGCAGTACTTC. This encodes CSARGSYSAHLGEQYF.